One and the same sample provided the 30 T cell receptor beta chains below, sequenced in a study of regulatory T cells in long-lasting Graves disease. HTBI primers from iRepertoire and Arm-PCR of CDR3 regions yielded the TCR beta libraries. One entry per CDR3 protein, called by TCRdb with MiXCR from the multiplex PCR reads. The table has 400,000 to 500,000 distinct CDR3 sequences, 16% seen once. Specified time point: newly diagnosed GD, antithyroid drugs for less than 3 months. From RNA extracted from PBMCs, the TCR library was made. The same specimen was also included in a second study, on T cells in Graves' hyperthyroidism and ophthalmopathy.

Sample: peripheral blood mononuclear cells (PBMCs), taken at new diagnosis, from a patient treated with antithyroid drugs. These receptors were obtained from a woman aged 18-29 years with Graves disease.

There are a few counts of this clonotype. The chain is built from TRBV7-9 and TRBJ2-1; 8 bases are a match to TRBD2. V shed 3 bases and J 8 bases; nucleotides not matched to a gene: 9. There are 15 residues in the CDR3. Germline lookup yields CDR1 SEHNR and CDR2 FQNEAQ (reference sequence). CDR3 protein: CASSLPGLGDHEQFF. The CDR3 DNA reads as TGTGCCAGCAGCTTGCCGGGACTAGGGGACCATGAGCAGTTCTTC.

The chain couples TRBV10-3 to TRBJ2-7, with 9 bases matching TRBD2. Germline CDR1 ENHRY, CDR2 SYGVKD. This CDR3 is 14 amino acids long. Trimming cost V 4 bases and J 6 bases; bases outside gene matches: 7. CDR3 sequence: CAISGVAGDGEQYF. The CDR3 nucleotides read TGTGCCATCAGTGGGGTAGCGGGAGACGGCGAGCAGTACTTC.

This clonotype was observed at least ten times. CDR3 amino acids: CASSKVGGRRFGDEQFF. The DNA of the CDR3 is TGTGCCAGCAGCAAAGTCGGCGGGAGAAGGTTCGGGGATGAGCAGTTCTTC. The rearrangement links TRBV11-2 to TRBJ2-1, with TRBD2 matching over 7 bases. CDR3 length: 17 amino acids. Germline loops: CDR1 SGHAT, CDR2 FQNNGV. Trimming removed 5 bases from V and 8 bases from J; junction bases left unmatched: 18.

At least ten counts were recorded for this clonotype. The chain carries TRBV7-2 and TRBJ1-6; D not resolved. Looked up from germline, CDR1 is SGHTA and CDR2 is FQGNSA. V lost 0 bases and J 0 bases, leaving 12 bases between the germline ends. The CDR3 extends over 18 amino acids. Here the CDR3 reads CASSLAFQESSYNSPLHF. DNA of the CDR3: TGTGCCAGCAGCTTAGCGTTTCAGGAGAGCTCCTATAATTCACCCCTCCACTTT.

The chain couples TRBV12-3 or TRBV12-4 to TRBJ2-3; no firm D call. Between the trimmed V and J ends, which lost 1 base and 10 bases, there was a span of 12 bases. The CDR3 contains 13 residues. DNA of the CDR3: TGTGCCAGCAGTTTAGGGCTGTTTTGGGCGCAGTATTTT. Its translation is CASSLGLFWAQYF.

This clonotype was counted between two and nine times. The chain couples TRBV12-3 or TRBV12-4 to TRBJ1-2; 7 nucleotides match TRBD1. V gave up 4 bases and J gave up 1 base; unmatched junction bases: 24. The CDR3 covers 21 residues. CDR3: CASSSFPPSGTVKKFNYGYTF. In DNA form, the CDR3 reads TGTGCCAGCAGTTCGTTTCCCCCGTCCGGGACAGTCAAAAAATTTAACTATGGCTACACCTTC.

This clonotype occurred many times. DNA of the CDR3: TGTGCCAGCAGTTTGAGTTTGCGGGAGCTAAAAGAGACCCAGTACTTC. Protein product: CASSLSLRELKETQYF. The rearrangement uses TRBV28 and TRBJ2-5, with 7 nucleotides matching TRBD2. The germline CDR1 and CDR2 sequences are MDHEN and SYDVKM. The CDR3 runs 16 residues. Trimming took 3 bases from V and 3 from J; bases not matched to a gene: 10.

In its sample, this clonotype was seen many times. The V and J genes are TRBV5-1 and TRBJ2-7; 10 bases match TRBD1. The CDR3 length is 14 residues. Trimming removed 4 bases from V and 7 bases from J; junction bases left unmatched: 8. Looked up from germline, CDR1 is SGHRS and CDR2 is YFSETQ. CDR3 sequence: CASSRETGGNEQYF. CDR3 DNA: TGCGCCAGCAGCCGAGAGACAGGGGGCAATGAGCAGTACTTC.

Ten or more counts support this clonotype. The CDR3 sequence is CASSLVSAENSPLHF. The CDR3 nucleotides read TGTGCCAGCAGCTTAGTGTCGGCAGAAAATTCACCCCTCCACTTT. V usage is TRBV11-3 and J usage is TRBJ1-6; D is uncertain. This CDR3 is 15 amino acids long. Germline assignment: CDR1 SGHNT and CDR2 YENEEA. V lost 1 base, J lost 7 bases, and 11 bases lay in between.

This sequence joins TRBV28 and TRBJ2-6, with 9 bases lining up with TRBD1. The CDR3 totals 18 residues. V trimming: 6 bases; J trimming: 3 bases; junction bases outside the gene matches: 12. CDR1 MDHEN and CDR2 SYDVKM come from the germline V gene. Here the CDR3 reads CASRHRQGGLVGANVLTF. The CDR3 coding sequence is TGTGCCAGCAGGCATCGACAGGGGGGACTCGTTGGGGCCAACGTCCTGACTTTC.

On this clonotype: This may be a read error, as it is one base from a much larger clone. The chain joins TRBV12-3 or TRBV12-4 to TRBJ2-1; 10 nucleotides line up with TRBD2. V lost 3 bases, J lost 12 bases, and 14 bases stayed unmatched. The CDR3 has 16 residues. The DNA of the CDR3 is TGTGCCAGCAGTTTGTCTGGCCTAGCGGGAGAGGGTGGGCAGTTCTTC. Protein: CASSLSGLAGEGGQFF.

This clonotype was seen at least ten times. The chain links TRBV20-1 to TRBJ1-1; D is unresolved. V shed 1 base and J shed 5 bases, with 11 bases lying between them. This CDR3 contains 13 residues. Per the germline V gene, CDR1 is DFQATT and CDR2 is SNEGSKA (reference sequence). CDR3 residues: CSARGNPGTEAFF. Written as DNA, the CDR3 is TGCAGTGCTAGAGGCAACCCGGGGACTGAAGCTTTCTTT.

This clonotype was seen at least ten times. As DNA, the CDR3 is TGTGCCAGCAGTGCGAGGACAGCCGCTAACTATGGCTACACCTTC. Its protein is CASSARTAANYGYTF. This chain connects TRBV6-1 to TRBJ1-2; D is perhaps TRBD1 (6 bases). The germline gives CDR1 MNHNS, CDR2 SASEGT. The CDR3 spans 15 residues. The V gene lost 4 bases and the J gene lost 0 bases, with 12 bases spanning the gap.

Turning to this clonotype: Being one base from a much bigger clone, this may be a read error. This chain uses TRBV9 with TRBJ1-2, with TRBD1 identical over 8 bases. The CDR3 length is 15 residues. Germline assignment: CDR1 SGDLS and CDR2 YYNGEE. The V and J ends lost 4 bases and 0 bases, in that order; junction bases with no gene match: 5. The CDR3 coding sequence is TGTGCCAGCAGCCTTAGGACAGGGACTAACTATGGCTACACCTTC. Translation: CASSLRTGTNYGYTF.

The sample holds many counts of this clonotype. V and J are TRBV7-2 and TRBJ2-4; 7 bases align to TRBD1. The CDR3 has 16 residues. Germline V gene lookup returns CDR1 SGHTA and CDR2 FQGNSA. V shed 2 bases and J 3 bases; nucleotides not matched to a gene: 7. The CDR3 nucleotides are TGTGCCAGCAGCTTATTGGGGACAGTCGACAAAAACATTCAGTACTTC. Its protein product is CASSLLGTVDKNIQYF.

This clonotype has just a few counts. A much bigger clone sits one base away, suggesting this may be a read error. This rearrangement joins TRBV12-3 or TRBV12-4 to TRBJ2-1, with 14 bases fitting TRBD2. This CDR3 spans 17 amino acids. In nucleotides, the CDR3 is TGTGCCAGCAGGCGGACAGGGACTAGCGGGAGTAACAATGAGCGGTTCTTC. This sequence encodes CASRRTGTSGSNNERFF.

This clonotype was recorded at least ten times. The chain recombines TRBV20-1 with TRBJ2-1, with D perhaps TRBD1 or TRBD2 (5 bases each). Germline CDR1 DFQATT, CDR2 SNEGSKA (reference sequence). CDR3 length: 15 residues. The V end was cut by 2 bases, the J end by 6 bases, with 17 bases between. The CDR3 loop reads CSARPPGPKSNEQFF. The CDR3 DNA is TGCAGTGCTAGACCCCCGGGGCCAAAGAGCAATGAGCAGTTCTTC.

At least ten counts were recorded for this clonotype. The chain links TRBV27 to TRBJ2-3; TRBD2 might be the D (7 bases). Germline-derived CDR1 and CDR2 are MNHEY and SMNVEV (reference sequence). Trimming removed 3 bases at V and 5 bases at J, with 18 bases between. This CDR3 is 16 amino acids long. In DNA form, the CDR3 reads TGTGCCAGCAGTTTCTTGCCTCGGGGGGCCGGAGATACGCAGTATTTT. It specifies CASSFLPRGAGDTQYF.

J is TRBJ2-5 and V is TRBV28; 9 nucleotides line up with TRBD2. The V gene's germline CDR1 is MDHEN and CDR2 SYDVKM. V trimming: 4 bases; J trimming: 12 bases; junction bases outside the gene matches: 18. The CDR3 has 16 amino acids. The CDR3 reads CASSSSGSPTAGGKYF. CDR3 in DNA: TGTGCCAGCAGTTCGTCCGGGAGCCCCACGGCGGGAGGGAAGTACTTC.

This clonotype was recorded a few times. A far larger clone lies a single base away; this is likely a read error. The CDR3 region is CASSFSPRTSGGNEQLF. In DNA form, the CDR3 reads TGTGCCAGCAGTTTCTCACCCCGGACTAGCGGGGGCAATGAGCAGCTCTTC. V and J are TRBV28 and TRBJ2-5; 13 bases are shared with TRBD2. The CDR3 length is 17 residues. The germline V gene has CDR1 MDHEN and CDR2 SYDVKM.

The chain uses TRBV4-1 and TRBJ2-1, with D perhaps matching TRBD1 (6 bases). Judging by the DNA end, TRBJ1-2 fits better; the J call may be wrong. CDR1 and CDR2 (germline): MGHRA, YSYEKL. The CDR3 totals 14 residues. The CDR3 sequence: CASSSPPRGYGYTF. The CDR3 DNA reads as TGCGCCAGCAGCTCCCCCCCCAGGGGCTATGGCTACACCTTC.

A remark on this clonotype: A clone one base away is much larger, so this may be a read error. This chain connects TRBV7-8 to TRBJ2-1, with D possibly TRBD2 on 6 matching bases. This CDR3 is 15 amino acids long. Germline CDR1 is SGHVS and CDR2 is FQNEAQ. V was cut by 3 bases and J by 0 bases, with 9 bases left in between. The CDR3 region is CASSLLAHSYNEQFF. CDR3 nucleotide sequence: TGTGCCAGCAGCTTGCTAGCGCACTCCTACAATGAGCAGTTCTTC.

This clonotype appeared many times. This rearrangement joins TRBV11-2 to TRBJ1-5; D is uncertain. Germline CDR1 and CDR2: SGHAT and FQNNGV. The CDR3 consists of 14 residues. Trimming removed 5 bases at V and 2 bases at J, with 10 bases between. The CDR3: CASSLTRGNQPQHF. CDR3 coding DNA: TGTGCCAGCAGCCTTACACGGGGCAATCAGCCCCAGCATTTT.

As for this clonotype: A much larger clone lies one base from this, so it may be a read error. The J gene is TRBJ2-4, the V gene TRBV27; 11 positions agree with TRBD2. Germline V gene lookup returns CDR1 MNHEY and CDR2 SMNVEV (reference sequence). CDR3 length: 14 residues. DNA of the CDR3: TGTGCCAGCAGTTATAGCGGGAGGGCCGGTGAGCAGCTCTTC. It is translated as CASSYSGRAGEQLF.

The chain recombines TRBV27 with TRBJ1-2; unclear D gene. The germline V gene encodes CDR1 MNHEY and CDR2 SMNVEV (reference sequence). V lost 9 bases and J 4 bases, leaving 21 bases between the germline ends. The CDR3 runs 15 residues. The CDR3: CARYIGDYFSYGYTF. The CDR3 nucleotides are TGTGCCAGATACATCGGCGACTACTTCTCCTATGGCTACACCTTC.

V is TRBV7-2 and J is TRBJ1-3; D remains unclear. This CDR3 is 14 amino acids long. Per the germline V gene, CDR1 is SGHTA and CDR2 is FQGNSA. V was clipped by 0 bases and J by 8 bases, with 11 bases between them. The CDR3 sequence is CASSLAPGLYTIYF. The CDR3 region has the DNA TGTGCCAGCAGCTTAGCCCCAGGACTTTACACCATATATTTT.

This clonotype was picked up a small number of times. V usage is TRBV5-1 and J usage is TRBJ2-7; 8 nucleotides agree with TRBD2. V dropped 4 bases and J dropped 3; count of bases not matched to a gene: 12. CDR1 and CDR2 (germline): SGHRS, YFSETQ. This CDR3 spans 16 amino acids. DNA of the CDR3: TGCGCCAGCAGCAGGACTAATAGCGGGAAATACTACGAGCAGTACTTC. Protein sequence: CASSRTNSGKYYEQYF. The full variable domain, completed using reference TRBV5-1 and TRBJ2-7, is KAGVTQTPRYLIKTRGQQVTLSCSPISGHRSVSWYQQTPGQGLQFLFEYFSETQRNKGNFPGRFSGRQFSNSRSEMNVSTLELGDSALYLCASSRTNSGKYYEQYFGPGTRLTVT.

The V call is TRBV11-2, the J call TRBJ2-1, with TRBD2 matching over 9 bases. The ends lost 4 bases at V and 5 bases at J; junction bases unmatched: 0. The CDR3 sequence is 13 residues long. Germline CDR1 SGHAT, CDR2 FQNNGV. CDR3 nucleotide sequence: TGTGCCAGCAGCTGGACTAGCGACAATGAGCAGTTCTTC. As protein: CASSWTSDNEQFF.

This clonotype was found many times. This chain connects TRBV13 to TRBJ1-4; TRBD1 might be the D (5 bases). V lost 3 bases and J 10 bases, leaving 6 bases between the germline ends. CDR3 size: 11 residues. Germline-derived CDR1 and CDR2 are PRHDT and FYEKMQ (reference sequence). The CDR3 region is CASSLGPKLFF. The CDR3 coding sequence is TGTGCCAGCAGCTTGGGGCCAAAACTGTTTTTT. The full variable domain, rest sourced from reference TRBV13 and TRBJ1-4, is AAGVIQSPRHLIKEKRETATLKCYPIPRHDTVYWYQQGPGQDPQFLISFYEKMQSDKGSIPDRFSAQQFSDYHSELNMSSLELGDSALYFCASSLGPKLFFGSGTQLSVL.

The count of this clonotype is one. J is TRBJ2-1 and V is TRBV7-3; 7 nucleotides align to TRBD2. The germline V gene encodes CDR1 SGHTA and CDR2 FQGTGA. V shed 2 bases, J shed 6 bases, and the junction held 7 bases outside the gene matches. This CDR3 region has 15 residues. The CDR3 sequence: CASSLGVSGLNEQFF. In nucleotides, the CDR3 is TGTGCCAGCAGCTTAGGAGTTAGCGGGCTCAATGAGCAGTTCTTC.